The T cell receptor (beta chain) under discussion was sequenced for a study of OX40 agonist ivuxolimab in advanced cancers. General study findings and limits: Among the lowest levels of clonal expansion were found in partial responders at 0.1-3.0 mg/kg. Certain nonresponders additionally had low normalized T-cell clonal expansion. On average, a greater number of expanded clones characterised CD8+ T cells relative to CD4+.

Autoimmune disease history or systemic immunosuppression led to patient exclusion. CDR3 size: 16 residues. Trimming left V 5 bases short and J 0 bases short, with 14 bases between. CDR1 is SGHTA and CDR2 is FQGNSA in the germline V gene. This table comes from immunoSEQ multiplex PCR, and its TCRdb copy is limited to in-frame clones, with some not included. Seen here are about 150,000 clones, approximately 94% observed once, and the top ten hold around 0.31%. This clone was observed a single time. What it recognizes is unknown. Here the sequenced sample was CD4+ or CD8+ T cells sorted from blood, taken in a trial of the OX40 agonist ivuxolimab. The chain is built from TRBV7-2 and TRBJ1-3; D possibly corresponds to TRBD1 (5 bases). The receptor was isolated from an adult with an advanced solid tumor such as melanoma, head and neck, liver or kidney cancer. CDR3 DNA: TGTGCCAGCAGCCCTCTGTCAGGGAGCTCTGGAAACACCATATATTTT. It specifies CASSPLSGSSGNTIYF. The full variable domain, rest sourced from reference TRBV7-2 and TRBJ1-3, is GAGVSQSPSNKVTEKGKDVELRCDPISGHTALYWYRQSLGQGLEFLIYFQGNSAPDKSGLPSDRFSAERTGGSVSTLTIQRTQQEDSAVYLCASSPLSGSSGNTIYFGEGSWLTVV.